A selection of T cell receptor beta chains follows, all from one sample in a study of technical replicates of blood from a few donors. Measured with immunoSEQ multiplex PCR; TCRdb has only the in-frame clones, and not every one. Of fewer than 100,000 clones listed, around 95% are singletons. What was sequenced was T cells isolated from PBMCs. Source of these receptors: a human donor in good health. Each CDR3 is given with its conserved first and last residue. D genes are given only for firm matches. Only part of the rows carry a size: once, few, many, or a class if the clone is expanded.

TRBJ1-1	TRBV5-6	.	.	TGTGCCAGCAGCCTAAGGGGGTTCCGGAGGATCACTGAAGCTTTCTTT	CASSLRGFRRITEAFF
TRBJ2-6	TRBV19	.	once	TGTGCCAGTAGTATAGAGGGGGGATCTGGGGCCAACGTCCTGACTTTC	CASSIEGGSGANVLTF
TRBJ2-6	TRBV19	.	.	TGTGCCAGTAAACCAGGGCGGCAGGGGGCCAACGTCCTGACTTTC	CASKPGRQGANVLTF
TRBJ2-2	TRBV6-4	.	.	TGTGCCAGCAGTGTAGGACAGAGAAACACCGGGGAGCTGTTTTTT	CASSVGQRNTGELFF
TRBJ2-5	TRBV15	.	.	TGTGCCACCAGCAAGCGCGGCGAGACCCAGTACTTC	CATSKRGETQYF
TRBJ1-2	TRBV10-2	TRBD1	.	TGCGCCAGCACCGGGACAGGGGGATTTTCGGGTGGCTACACCTTC	CASTGTGGFSGGYTF
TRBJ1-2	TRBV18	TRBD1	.	TGTGCCAGCTCACCGACAGGGACGATTAACTATGGCTACACCTTC	CASSPTGTINYGYTF
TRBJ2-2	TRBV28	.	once	TGTGCCAGCAGTTATCGCAGCACCGGGGAGCTGTTTTTT	CASSYRSTGELFF
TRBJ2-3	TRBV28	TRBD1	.	TGTGCCAGCAGTACTGTGACAGGGTTCACAGATACGCAGTATTTT	CASSTVTGFTDTQYF
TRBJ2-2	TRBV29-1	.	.	TGCAGCGTTAAGTACCCACAGGGTCCCGGGGAGCTGTTTTTT	CSVKYPQGPGELFF
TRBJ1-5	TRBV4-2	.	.	TGTGCCAGCAGCCGGGCAGTGGGCAGGGGTCCTTATAGCAATCAGCCCCAGCATTTT	CASSRAVGRGPYSNQPQHF
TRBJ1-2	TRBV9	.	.	TGTGCCAGCAGCGTAGGGGCCGGACTTGGAGGCTACACCTTC	CASSVGAGLGGYTF
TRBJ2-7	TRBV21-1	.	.	TGTGCCAGCAGCAAATGTAGGGGCTACGAGCAGTACTTC	CASSKCRGYEQYF
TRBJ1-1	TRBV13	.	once	TGTGCCAGCAGCTTAGGGGGCGAGAACACTGAAGCTTTCTTT	CASSLGGENTEAFF
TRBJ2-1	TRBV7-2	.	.	TGTGCCAGCAGCTTAATCGCGGGATCCTACAATGAGCAGTTCTTC	CASSLIAGSYNEQFF
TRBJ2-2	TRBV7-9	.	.	TGTGCCAGCAGCGCCCGACAGGCCGGGGAGCTGTTTTTT	CASSARQAGELFF
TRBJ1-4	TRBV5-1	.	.	TGCGCCAGCAGCCCGGCGGGACGAGTGGACGAAAAACTGTTTTTT	CASSPAGRVDEKLFF
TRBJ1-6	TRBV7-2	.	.	TGTGCCAGCAGCTCTCAGAAGGGGCCAAATAATTCACCCCTCCACTTT	CASSSQKGPNNSPLHF
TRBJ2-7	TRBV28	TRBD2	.	TGTGCCAGCAGAACTAGCGGGTCTCGCGAGCAGTACTTC	CASRTSGSREQYF
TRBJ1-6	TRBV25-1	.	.	TGTGCCAGCAGTGAATTGATGGGCCCCTATTCACCCCTCCACTTT	CASSELMGPYSPLHF
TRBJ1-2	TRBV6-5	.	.	TGTGCCAGCAGTTACTCGTTTTCCGGAGGAGGCTACACCTTC	CASSYSFSGGGYTF
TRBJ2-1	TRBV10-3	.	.	TGTGCCATCAGTGAGTCAAGAACGTTAGTCTACAATGAGCAGTTCTTC	CAISESRTLVYNEQFF
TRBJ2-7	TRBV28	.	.	TGTGCCAGCAGTTTGAGGAGGCAGAGGAACCCCTACGAGCAGTACTTC	CASSLRRQRNPYEQYF
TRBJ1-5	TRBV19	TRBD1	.	TGTGCCAGTAGTATAACGACAGGGCCCCTCAATCAGCCCCAGCATTTT	CASSITTGPLNQPQHF
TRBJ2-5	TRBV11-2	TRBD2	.	TGTGCCAGCAGCCCGGACTGGGAGCGGGAGGGCCGCGAGACCCAGTACTTC	CASSPDWEREGRETQYF
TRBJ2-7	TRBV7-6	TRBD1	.	TGTGCCAGCAGCTTTGACCGGGACAGACCCTCCTACGAGCAGTACTTC	CASSFDRDRPSYEQYF
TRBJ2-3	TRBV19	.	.	TGTGCCAGTAATAGGCTAGCCTCTAGCACAGATACGCAGTATTTT	CASNRLASSTDTQYF
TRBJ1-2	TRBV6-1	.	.	TGTGCCAGCAGTGTGGAGGTGGGAGTTAACTATGGCTACACCTTC	CASSVEVGVNYGYTF
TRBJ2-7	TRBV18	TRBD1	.	TGTGCCAGCTCACCATTCGGACAGGGCTCCTACGAGCAGTACTTC	CASSPFGQGSYEQYF
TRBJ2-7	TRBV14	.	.	TGTGCCAGCAGCCCCAAACCATTTACAGGGTCCTACGAGCAGTACTTC	CASSPKPFTGSYEQYF
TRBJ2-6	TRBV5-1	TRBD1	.	TGCGCCAGCAGCCCCGGGACAGGGAACTCTGGGGCCAACGTCCTGACTTTC	CASSPGTGNSGANVLTF
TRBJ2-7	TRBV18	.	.	TGTGCCAGCTCAGAATCGTCAGGGGCGCACGAGCAGTACTTC	CASSESSGAHEQYF
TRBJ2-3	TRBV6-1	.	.	TGTGCCAGCAGTGAGACGGGTGCGGGCACAGATACGCAGTATTTT	CASSETGAGTDTQYF
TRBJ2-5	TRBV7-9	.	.	TGTGCCAGCAGCTCTGGGGGGAGAGAGACCCAGTACTTC	CASSSGGRETQYF
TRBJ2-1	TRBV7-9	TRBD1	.	TGTGCCAGCAGCTTGCCGGGACAGAACAATGAGCAGTTCTTC	CASSLPGQNNEQFF
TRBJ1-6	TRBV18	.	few	TGTGCCAGCTCGCTAAACAGGGATTTCAATTCACCCCTCCACTTT	CASSLNRDFNSPLHF
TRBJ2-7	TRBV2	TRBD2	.	TGTGCCAGCAGTGAAGGCCTAGCGGGGCTAAGATACTACGAGCAGTACTTC	CASSEGLAGLRYYEQYF
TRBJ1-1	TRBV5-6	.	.	TGTGCCAGCGCCCGGAGGGGGGGCTTGTACACTGAAGCTTTCTTT	CASARRGGLYTEAFF
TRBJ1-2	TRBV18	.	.	TGTGCCAGCTCACCGGCGGAGCTCTATGGCTACACCTTC	CASSPAELYGYTF
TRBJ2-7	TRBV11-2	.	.	TGTGCCAGCAGCTTCTCCAGGGGCGCCTACGAGCAGTACTTC	CASSFSRGAYEQYF
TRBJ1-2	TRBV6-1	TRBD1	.	TGTGCCAGCAGCCGTTTACAGGGGGATAACTATGGCTACACCTTC	CASSRLQGDNYGYTF
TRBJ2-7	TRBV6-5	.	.	TGTGCCAGCAGAAAAGGGGCCGACTACGAGCAGTACTTC	CASRKGADYEQYF
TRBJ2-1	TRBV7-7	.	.	TGTGCCAGCAGCCCAGGGAGGATGGATGAGCAGTTCTTC	CASSPGRMDEQFF
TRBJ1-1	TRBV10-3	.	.	TGTGCCATCAGGGACAGCCCGTTTAAGAACACTGAAGCTTTCTTT	CAIRDSPFKNTEAFF
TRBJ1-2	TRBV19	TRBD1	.	TGTGCCAGTAGTCCAAGGACAGGGAGGGTCTATGGCTACACCTTC	CASSPRTGRVYGYTF
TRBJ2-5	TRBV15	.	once	TGTGCCACCAGCAGAGTTGGGGGGATCCAAGAGACCCAGTACTTC	CATSRVGGIQETQYF
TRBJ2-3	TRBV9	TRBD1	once	TGTGCCAGCAGCCCGAGGGGGCAGCGGATCACAGATACGCAGTATTTT	CASSPRGQRITDTQYF
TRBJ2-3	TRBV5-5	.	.	TGTGCCAGCAGCTTGGCCGCCCAAACTAGCACAGATACGCAGTATTTT	CASSLAAQTSTDTQYF
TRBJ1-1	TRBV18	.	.	TGTGCCAGCTCACGCTCGAGACAGATGAACACTGAAGCTTTCTTT	CASSRSRQMNTEAFF
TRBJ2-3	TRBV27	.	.	TGTGCCAGCAGTTTAGTTTCGAGGTCTAGCACAGATACGCAGTATTTT	CASSLVSRSSTDTQYF
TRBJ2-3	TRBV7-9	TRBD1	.	TGTGCCAGCAGCTCGACAGGGCTTAGCACAGATACGCAGTATTTT	CASSSTGLSTDTQYF
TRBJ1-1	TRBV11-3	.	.	TGTGCCAGCAGCACCCGACAGAACACTGAAGCTTTCTTT	CASSTRQNTEAFF
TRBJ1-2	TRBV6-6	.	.	TGTGCCAGCAGGCGGGGGTTAGGCTACACCTTC	CASRRGLGYTF
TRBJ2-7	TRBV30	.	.	TGTGCCTGGACCGGGAAATACGAGCAGTACTTC	CAWTGKYEQYF
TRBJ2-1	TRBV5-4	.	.	TGTGCCAGCAGCTTGGGTGGGGGCGGTCATGAGCAGTTCTTC	CASSLGGGGHEQFF